Listed here are 23 T cell receptor beta chains from one sample, sequenced in a study of CD8+CD57+ T cells in acquired aplastic anemia. An expansion of CD8+CD57+ cells by flow cytometry had been shown in patients chosen for sequencing. Profiling of TCR beta VDJ combinations and CDR3 sequences used genomic DNA as template. TCRdb re-analysed the reads in MiXCR, keeping a single row per CDR3 protein. Counted here are approximately 180,000 distinct CDR3 sequences, less than 50% occurring once; the ten biggest clones make up around 1.8%. Sequences were obtained from sorted CD4+, CD8+, or CD8+CD57+ T cells (not recorded which) from PBMCs. Receptors were obtained from a human donor with aplastic anemia.

This clonotype was observed at least ten times. The chain carries TRBV6-1 and TRBJ1-4, with D unresolved. Deletions cut 6 bases from V and 0 bases from J, with 14 bases between. Germline loops: CDR1 MNHNS, CDR2 SASEGT. The CDR3 is 16 residues long. Here the CDR3 DNA reads TGTGCCAGCAGGCAGTCCCTAGTTGCAACTAATGAAAAACTGTTTTTT. Amino acid sequence: CASRQSLVATNEKLFF.

With regard to this clonotype: This may be a read error, as it is one base from a much larger clone. The V call is TRBV5-1, the J call TRBJ1-1; perhaps TRBD1 as D (5 bases). Germline V lookup: CDR1 SGHRS, CDR2 YFSETQ. This CDR3 comprises 14 residues. V was pared by 3 bases and J by 3 bases, with 12 bases between. CDR3 nucleotides: TGCGCCAGCAGCTGGCAGAGAGGGGACACTGAAGCTTTCTTT. It translates to CASSWQRGDTEAFF. The full variable domain, completed using reference TRBV5-1 and TRBJ1-1, is KAGVTQTPRYLIKTRGQQVTLSCSPISGHRSVSWYQQTPGQGLQFLFEYFSETQRNKGNFPGRFSGRQFSNSRSEMNVSTLELGDSALYLCASSWQRGDTEAFFGQGTRLTVV.

The rearrangement links TRBV7-9 to TRBJ1-2; D is uncertain. Germline V gene lookup returns CDR1 SEHNR and CDR2 FQNEAQ (reference sequence). Trimming shortened V by 2 bases and J by 5 bases, and 9 bases separated the two germline ends. The CDR3 sequence is 13 residues long. The CDR3 loop reads CASSLTEKYGYTF. CDR3 coding DNA: TGTGCCAGCAGCTTAACCGAGAAGTATGGCTACACCTTC.

The chain combines TRBV5-4 with TRBJ2-7; tentatively, D is TRBD2 (6 bases). This CDR3 comprises 16 residues. Germline CDR1 is SGHNT and CDR2 is YYREEE (reference sequence). Trimming removed 2 bases from V and 4 bases from J, with 19 bases in between. The CDR3: CASSLAVDGGLYEQYF. Written as DNA, the CDR3 is TGTGCCAGCAGCTTAGCAGTGGATGGAGGACTATACGAGCAGTACTTC. Together with reference TRBV5-4 and TRBJ2-7, the CDR3 gives the full variable domain: ETGVTQSPTHLIKTRGQQVTLRCSSQSGHNTVSWYQQALGQGPQFIFQYYREEENGRGNFPPRFSGLQFPNYSSELNVNALELDDSALYLCASSLAVDGGLYEQYFGPGTRLTVT.

The chain recombines TRBV29-1 with TRBJ2-7; TRBD1 agrees at 10 bases. The CDR3 extends over 14 amino acids. Trimming removed 8 bases from V and 2 bases from J; junction bases left unmatched: 9. Germline assignment: CDR1 SQVTM and CDR2 ANQGSEA. The CDR3 DNA follows: TGCAGCATTAGTACCGGGACAGGGGCCTACGAGCAGTACTTC. It translates to CSISTGTGAYEQYF.

As regards this clonotype: An end of the junction does not agree with germline; a read error may underlie this. The chain has TRBV2 and TRBJ2-2; maybe TRBD2 (5 bases). Germline CDR1 SNHLY, CDR2 FYNNEI. CDR3 size: 11 residues. For the CDR3, the DNA is TGTGCCAGCAGTGTACTCGGGGAGCTGCTTTTT. It translates to CASSVLGELLF. The entire variable domain, with the rest obtained from reference TRBV2 and TRBJ2-2, is as follows: EPEVTQTPSHQVTQMGQEVILRCVPISNHLYFYWYRQILGQKVEFLVSFYNNEISEKSEIFDDQFSVERPDGSNFTLKIRSTKLEDSAMYFCASSVLGELLFGEGSRLTVL.

About this clonotype: A read error is possible here, since a much larger clone lies one base away. CDR3 region: CSATTSDTIYF. DNA of the CDR3: TGCAGTGCCACGACATCCGACACCATATATTTT. V is TRBV20-1 and J is TRBJ1-3, with D uncertain. The CDR3 has 11 amino acids. CDR1 is DFQATT and CDR2 is SNEGSKA in the germline V gene (reference sequence). V dropped 6 bases and J dropped 8 bases, with 11 bases sitting between them.

The CDR3, as DNA: TGCAGCGTTTCTGTGGGACAGGGGAAGGGTGAGCAGTTCTTC. Its translation is CSVSVGQGKGEQFF. J is TRBJ2-1 and V is TRBV29-1; 10 nucleotides align to TRBD1. Losses at the gene ends were 5 bases for V and 9 bases for J; bases not matched to a gene: 10. Germline V gene data show CDR1 as SQVTM and CDR2 as ANQGSEA. This CDR3 comprises 14 residues.

The chain joins TRBV7-6 to TRBJ2-7; 9 bases match TRBD2. The CDR3 is made up of 16 amino acids. Germline values: CDR1 SGHVS, CDR2 FNYEAQ. The ends lost 1 base at V and 1 base at J; junction bases unmatched: 5. The CDR3 bases are TGTGCCAGCAGCTTAGGGCGGGGGGGGTGGTCCTACGAGCAGTACTTC. Translating gives CASSLGRGGWSYEQYF.

This chain connects TRBV11-1 to TRBJ2-2; the match to TRBD1 covers 10 bases. CDR1 is SGHAT and CDR2 is FQDESV in the germline V gene (reference sequence). The CDR3 totals 17 residues. After removal of 4 bases from V and 3 bases from J, the junction contained 8 bases not matched to a gene. The chain's CDR3 is CASSSGQGLMDTGELFF. As DNA, the CDR3 is TGTGCCAGCAGCTCGGGACAGGGGCTTATGGACACCGGGGAGCTGTTTTTT.

The chain joins TRBV24-1 to TRBJ1-5; tentative D call: TRBD1 (5 bases). Germline loops: CDR1 KGHDR, CDR2 SFDVKD. This CDR3 has 14 residues. Between the trimmed V and J ends, which lost 4 bases and 4 bases, there was a span of 10 bases. CDR3 bases: TGTGCCACCAGTGAGGGGCGGGGAAATCAGCCCCAGCATTTT. Translating it yields CATSEGRGNQPQHF.

This clonotype was seen at least ten times. This rearrangement joins TRBV6-6 to TRBJ2-7; 12 bases align to TRBD1. V dropped 2 bases and J dropped 4; count of bases not matched to a gene: 3. Germline values: CDR1 MNHNY, CDR2 SVGAGI (reference sequence). This CDR3 region has 15 residues. As DNA, the CDR3 is TGTGCCAGCAGTTACCGGGACAGGGGGCCATACGAGCAGTACTTC. This translates into CASSYRDRGPYEQYF.

In its sample, this clonotype was seen many times. The chain couples TRBV4-1 to TRBJ1-2; D not resolved. This CDR3 is built from 15 residues. The V end lost 1 base, the J end lost 3 bases, and 12 bases lay between the germline ends. The germline CDR1 and CDR2 sequences are MGHRA and YSYEKL. CDR3 bases: TGCGCCAGCAGCCAAGCTATAGGGCGGGACTATGGCTACACCTTC. Translated, it gives CASSQAIGRDYGYTF.

This clonotype has just a few counts. The CDR3 spells CASSSTGVDSPLHF. Written as DNA, the CDR3 is TGTGCCAGCAGCTCGACAGGGGTGGACTCACCCCTCCACTTT. V is TRBV7-3 and J is TRBJ1-6; 8 bases line up with TRBD1. V shed 4 bases, J shed 10 bases, and the junction held 6 bases outside the gene matches. The CDR3 is made up of 14 amino acids. CDR1 SGHTA and CDR2 FQGTGA come from the germline V gene.

Sample share makes this clonotype medium-sized. V usage is TRBV10-3 and J usage is TRBJ2-5, with TRBD1 identical over 7 bases. The V segment lost 2 bases and the J segment 4 bases; nucleotides outside the gene matches: 7. From germline, CDR1 is ENHRY and CDR2 SYGVKD. There are 15 residues in the CDR3. CDR3 residues: CAISEEVGGRETQYF. For the CDR3, the DNA is TGTGCCATCAGTGAGGAGGTAGGGGGCAGAGAGACCCAGTACTTC.

This clonotype was observed at least ten times. This chain connects TRBV5-1 to TRBJ2-7; 10 positions match TRBD2. Germline V CDR1 and CDR2: SGHRS, YFSETQ. After removal of 3 bases from V and 6 bases from J, the junction contained 9 bases not matched to a gene. The CDR3 runs 15 residues. This chain's CDR3 is CASSSTTSGKGEQYF. The CDR3 region has the DNA TGCGCCAGCAGCTCCACAACTAGCGGGAAAGGCGAGCAGTACTTC.

J is TRBJ2-7 and V is TRBV5-6; 12 nucleotides agree with TRBD1. Trimming took 0 bases from V and 5 from J; bases not matched to a gene: 6. CDR3 length: 16 residues. Germline V gene data show CDR1 as SGHDT and CDR2 as YYEEEE. CDR3 nucleotide sequence: TGTGCCAGCAGCTTGGCCACTGGGACAGGGGGCGACGAGCAGTACTTC. The encoded protein is CASSLATGTGGDEQYF.

The J gene is TRBJ2-7, the V gene TRBV20-1; weak D call: TRBD2 (6 bases). Per the germline V gene, CDR1 is DFQATT and CDR2 is SNEGSKA (reference sequence). V lost 6 bases and J lost 1, with 10 bases in between. The CDR3 consists of 12 residues. The CDR3, as DNA: TGCAGTGCCGGAGGGGAATCCTACGAGCAGTACTTC. Protein: CSAGGESYEQYF.

V gene TRBV6-1 combines with J gene TRBJ2-7, with D maybe TRBD2 (6 bases). Trimming pared 6 bases from V and 0 bases from J, leaving 12 bases between. The CDR3 is 14 amino acids. The V gene's germline CDR1 is MNHNS and CDR2 SASEGT. The CDR3 DNA sequence: TGTGCCAGCAGCATCCGGGACTTCTCCTACGAGCAGTACTTC. Its translation is CASSIRDFSYEQYF.

This clonotype was seen at least ten times. V and J are TRBV2 and TRBJ1-6; D is undetermined. CDR1 SNHLY and CDR2 FYNNEI come from the germline V gene. This CDR3 is built from 15 residues. The V and J ends lost 9 bases and 0 bases respectively, with 12 bases between them. CDR3 protein: CASQQFSSYNSPLHF. CDR3 DNA: TGTGCCAGTCAACAGTTCAGCTCCTATAATTCACCCCTCCACTTT.

This clonotype was seen at least ten times. The chain is built from TRBV4-1 and TRBJ1-4, with no clear D. The CDR3 contains 17 residues. In germline, CDR1 is MGHRA, CDR2 YSYEKL. V dropped 1 base and J dropped 3 bases, with 15 bases sitting between them. Here the CDR3 reads CASSQARTVGANEKLFF. The CDR3 region has the DNA TGCGCCAGCAGCCAAGCTAGGACTGTCGGAGCTAATGAAAAACTGTTTTTT.

In its sample, this clonotype was seen once. Compared with germline, one end of the junction differs, possibly owing to a read error. This sequence joins TRBV10-3 and TRBJ1-1; 9 bases line up with TRBD1. The germline CDR1 and CDR2 sequences are ENHRY and SYGVKD. The CDR3 covers 14 residues. CDR3 residues: CAISRQGVNAEAFF. CDR3 DNA sequence: TGTGCCATCTCTAGACAGGGGGTGAACGCTGAAGCTTTCTTT.

This clonotype was counted at least ten times. The chain is built from TRBV15 and TRBJ1-1, with 8 bases identical to TRBD1. This CDR3 is 12 amino acids long. With 3 bases clipped from V and 11 bases from J, the junction kept 5 bases outside the gene matches. CDR1 is LNHNV, CDR2 YYDKDF, per germline (reference sequence). The DNA for the CDR3 is TGTGCCACCAGCAGTCTCCAGGGGGCGGCTTTCTTT. It encodes CATSSLQGAAFF. The whole variable domain, remainder taken from reference TRBV15 and TRBJ1-1, is DAMVIQNPRYQVTQFGKPVTLSCSQTLNHNVMYWYQQKSSQAPKLLFHYYDKDFNNEADTPDNFQSRRPNTSFCFLDIRSPGLGDTAMYLCATSSLQGAAFFGQGTRLTVV.